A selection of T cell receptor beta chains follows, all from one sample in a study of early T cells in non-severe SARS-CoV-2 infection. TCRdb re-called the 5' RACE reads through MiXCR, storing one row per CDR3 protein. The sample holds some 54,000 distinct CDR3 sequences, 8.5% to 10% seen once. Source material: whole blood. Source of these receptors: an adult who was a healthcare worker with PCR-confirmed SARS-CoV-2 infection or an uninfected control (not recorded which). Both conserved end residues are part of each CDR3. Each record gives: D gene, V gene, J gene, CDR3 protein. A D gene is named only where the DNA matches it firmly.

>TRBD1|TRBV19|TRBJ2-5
CASSIRDRGGETQYF
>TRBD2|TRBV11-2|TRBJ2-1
CASSFASGRVYNEQFF
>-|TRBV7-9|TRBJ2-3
CASSQMGGGFTDTQYF
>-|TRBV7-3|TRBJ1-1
CASSLSRTADEAFF
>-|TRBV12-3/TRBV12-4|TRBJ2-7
CASSLALDEQYF
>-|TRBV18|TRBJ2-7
CASSGSGPTPYEQYF
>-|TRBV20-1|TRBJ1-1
CSARDVRAKNTEAFF
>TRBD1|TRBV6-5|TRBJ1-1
CASSRPTGAGGAFF
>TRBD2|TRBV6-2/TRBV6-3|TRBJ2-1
CASSYSGGRYVNEQFF
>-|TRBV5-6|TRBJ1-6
CASSRPDSPLHF
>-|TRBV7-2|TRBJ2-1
CASSLISGQWNEQFF
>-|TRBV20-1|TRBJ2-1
CSALTGRRGNEQFF
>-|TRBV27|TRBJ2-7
CASSDGTYEQYF
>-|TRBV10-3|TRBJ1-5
CAISDPRGGIDQPQHF
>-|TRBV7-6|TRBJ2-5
CASSDSEGETQYF
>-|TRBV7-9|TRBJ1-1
CASSSIGTEAFF
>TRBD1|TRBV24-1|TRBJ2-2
CATTDRDTGELFF
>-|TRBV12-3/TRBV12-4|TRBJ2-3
CASSQGYLADTQYF
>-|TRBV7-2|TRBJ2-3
CASSPARASDTQYF
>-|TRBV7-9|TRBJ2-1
CASSLVPLGSEQFF
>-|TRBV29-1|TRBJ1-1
CSVELPEAFF
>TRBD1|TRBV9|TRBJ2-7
CASSVGVRDSPYEQYF
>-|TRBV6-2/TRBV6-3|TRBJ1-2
CASSYSTYGYTF
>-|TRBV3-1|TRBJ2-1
CASSQAVYNEQFF
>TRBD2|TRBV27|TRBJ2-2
CASSTSGRAGELFF
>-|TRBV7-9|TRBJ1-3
CASSSPGSGNTIYF